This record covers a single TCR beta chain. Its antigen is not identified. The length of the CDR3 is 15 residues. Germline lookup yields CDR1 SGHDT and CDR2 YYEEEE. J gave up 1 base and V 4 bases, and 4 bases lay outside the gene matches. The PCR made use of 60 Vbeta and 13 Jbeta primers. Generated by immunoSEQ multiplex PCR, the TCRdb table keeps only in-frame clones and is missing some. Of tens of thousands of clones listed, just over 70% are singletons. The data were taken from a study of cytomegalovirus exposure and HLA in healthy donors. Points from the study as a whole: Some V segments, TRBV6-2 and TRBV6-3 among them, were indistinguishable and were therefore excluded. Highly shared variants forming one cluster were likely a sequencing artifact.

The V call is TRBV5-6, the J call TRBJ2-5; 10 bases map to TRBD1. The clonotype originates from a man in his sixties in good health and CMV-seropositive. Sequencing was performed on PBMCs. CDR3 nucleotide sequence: TGTGCCAGCAGCCCCGGGACAGGGGCCCAAGAGACCCAGTACTTC. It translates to CASSPGTGAQETQYF.